This TCR beta chain was captured by sequencing in a study of early T cells in non-severe SARS-CoV-2 infection. Study overall: The sequenced material was bulk RNA from unsorted whole blood, and its chains were unpaired. Overall study findings and caveats: Matching with VDJdb favored anti-spike CD8 responses (missing private and CD4 specificities).

This clonotype was recorded at least ten times. What it binds is unknown. CDR3 length: 15 residues. Per germline, CDR1 MDHEN and CDR2 SYDVKM. V gave up 4 bases and J gave up 1 base, with 13 bases separating them. Molecules of cDNA were individually given unique molecular identifiers that were attached to them. Using its own MiXCR run on the 5' RACE reads, TCRdb lists one record per CDR3 protein. The sample carries 70,000 to 95,000 distinct CDR3 sequences, roughly 14% recorded once. This TCR came from an adult who was a healthcare worker with PCR-confirmed SARS-CoV-2 infection or an uninfected control (not recorded which). The chain uses TRBV28 and TRBJ1-1; D is unresolved. The sequencing input was whole blood. This CDR3 reads CASSSPPRGNTEAFF. The CDR3 coding sequence is TGTGCCAGCAGTTCCCCCCCTCGAGGGAACACTGAAGCTTTCTTT.